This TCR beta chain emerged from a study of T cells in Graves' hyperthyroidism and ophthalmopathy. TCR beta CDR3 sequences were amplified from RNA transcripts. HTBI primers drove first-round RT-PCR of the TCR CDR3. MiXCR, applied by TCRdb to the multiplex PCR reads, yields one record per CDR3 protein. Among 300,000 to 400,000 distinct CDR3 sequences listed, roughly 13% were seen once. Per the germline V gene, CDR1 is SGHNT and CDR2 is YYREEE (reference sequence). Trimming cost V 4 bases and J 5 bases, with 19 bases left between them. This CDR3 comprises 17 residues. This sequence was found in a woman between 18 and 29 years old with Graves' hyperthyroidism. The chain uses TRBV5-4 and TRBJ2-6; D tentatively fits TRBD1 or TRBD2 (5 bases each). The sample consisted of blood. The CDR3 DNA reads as TGTGCCAGCAGCCCAGGGACGGCCGTGGTTCGGGCCAACGTCCTGACTTTC. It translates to CASSPGTAVVRANVLTF.